This T cell receptor beta chain was recorded in a study of OX40 agonist ivuxolimab in advanced cancers. Study context: Three patients, one with hepatocellular carcinoma and two with cutaneous melanoma, responded partially.

Between the trimmed V and J ends, which lost 7 bases and 8 bases, there was a span of 11 bases. Germline V CDR1 and CDR2: SQVTM, ANQGSEA. CDR3 length: 10 residues. Data came from immunoSEQ multiplex PCR; TCRdb stores just in-frame clones and leaves some out. The table has around 100,000 clones, about nine tenths seen once. This clone showed up just a few times. This receptor was identified in an adult with an advanced solid tumor such as melanoma, head and neck, liver or kidney cancer. The specimen was CD4+ or CD8+ T cells sorted from blood, collected in a trial of the OX40 agonist ivuxolimab. V gene TRBV29-1 combines with J gene TRBJ1-1, with D maybe TRBD1 (5 bases). This chain's CDR3 is CSATTGEAFF. CDR3 bases: TGCAGCGCTACCACAGGAGAAGCTTTCTTT. Using reference TRBV29-1 and TRBJ1-1 for the parts outside the CDR3, the full variable domain is SAVISQKPSRDICQRGTSLTIQCQVDSQVTMMFWYRQQPGQSLTLIATANQGSEATYESGFVIDKFPISRPNLTFSTLTVSNMSPEDSSIYLCSATTGEAFFGQGTRLTVV.